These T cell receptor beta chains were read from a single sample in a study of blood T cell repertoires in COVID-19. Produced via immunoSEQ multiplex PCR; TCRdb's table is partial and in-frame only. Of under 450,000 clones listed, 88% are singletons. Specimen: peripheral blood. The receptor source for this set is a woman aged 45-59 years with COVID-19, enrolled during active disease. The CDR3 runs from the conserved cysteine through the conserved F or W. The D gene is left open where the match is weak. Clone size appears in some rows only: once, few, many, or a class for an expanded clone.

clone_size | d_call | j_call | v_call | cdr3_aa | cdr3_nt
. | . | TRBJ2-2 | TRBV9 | CASSVGGSGELFF | TGTGCCAGCAGCGTAGGAGGGAGCGGGGAGCTGTTTTTT
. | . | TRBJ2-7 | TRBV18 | CASSPPYGTYEQYF | TGTGCCAGCTCACCACCGTACGGTACCTACGAGCAGTACTTC
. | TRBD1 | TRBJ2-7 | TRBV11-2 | CASSLGTGGAGEQYF | TGTGCCAGCAGCTTAGGGACAGGGGGCGCGGGGGAGCAGTACTTC
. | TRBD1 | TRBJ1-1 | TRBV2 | CASSRQGNTEAFF | TGTGCCAGCAGCCGACAGGGGAACACTGAAGCTTTCTTT
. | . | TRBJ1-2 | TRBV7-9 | CASSLAVVRAGTYGYTF | TGTGCCAGCAGCTTAGCCGTGGTACGGGCGGGTACCTATGGCTACACCTTC
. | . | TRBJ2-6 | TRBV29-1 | CSVMDTSGANVLTF | TGCAGCGTTATGGACACCTCTGGGGCCAACGTCCTGACTTTC
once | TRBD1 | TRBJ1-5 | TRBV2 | CASRPDRSGNQPQHF | TGTGCCAGCAGACCGGACAGGTCTGGCAATCAGCCCCAGCATTTT
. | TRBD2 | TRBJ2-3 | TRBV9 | CASSTRTSGGPDTQYF | TGTGCCAGCAGCACAAGGACTAGCGGGGGCCCAGATACGCAGTATTTT
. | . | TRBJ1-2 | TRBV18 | CASARDTANYGYTF | TGTGCCAGCGCTCGGGACACAGCTAACTATGGCTACACCTTC
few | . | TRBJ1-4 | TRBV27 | CASSKRGGEKLFF | TGTGCCAGCAGTAAGCGGGGAGGGGAAAAACTGTTTTTT
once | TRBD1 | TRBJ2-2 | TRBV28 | CASSFVSGQGAGELFF | TGTGCCAGCAGTTTTGTATCGGGACAGGGGGCCGGGGAGCTGTTTTTT
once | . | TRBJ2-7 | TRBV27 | CASSLSWGRSYNYEQYF | TGTGCCAGCAGTTTATCGTGGGGGAGGTCTTACAATTACGAGCAGTACTTC
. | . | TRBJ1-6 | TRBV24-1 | CATQTDYNSPLHF | TGTGCCACCCAGACAGATTATAATTCACCCCTCCACTTT
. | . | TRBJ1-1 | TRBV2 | CASTARHGGGTEAFF | TGTGCCAGCACCGCACGTCACGGCGGAGGCACTGAAGCTTTCTTT
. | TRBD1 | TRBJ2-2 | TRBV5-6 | CASTAGTTGGPGELFF | TGTGCCAGCACCGCTGGGACGACAGGGGGCCCCGGGGAGCTGTTTTTT
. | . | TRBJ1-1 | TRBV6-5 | CASSYAVGDTEAFF | TGTGCCAGCAGTTACGCCGTAGGGGACACTGAAGCTTTCTTT
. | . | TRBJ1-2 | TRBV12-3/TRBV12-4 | CASSLGASGGYTF | TGTGCCAGCAGTTTGGGGGCCTCCGGTGGCTACACCTTC
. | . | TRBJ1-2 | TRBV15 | CATSRDRLAGREGYTF | TGTGCCACCAGCAGAGATCGTTTGGCAGGGCGGGAAGGCTACACCTTC
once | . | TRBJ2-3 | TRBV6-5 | CASRREGLSTDTQYF | TGTGCCAGCAGGAGGGAAGGGCTTAGCACAGATACGCAGTATTTT
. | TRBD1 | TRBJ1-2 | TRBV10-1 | CASSIDRDGGYTF | TGCGCCAGCAGCATCGACAGGGACGGTGGCTACACCTTC
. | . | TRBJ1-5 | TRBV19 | CASSMTPAGYNQPQHF | TGTGCCAGTAGTATGACCCCCGCAGGCTACAATCAGCCCCAGCATTTT
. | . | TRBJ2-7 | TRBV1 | CTSSRRLAGTYEQYF | TGCACCAGCAGCCGCCGACTAGCGGGCACCTACGAGCAGTACTTC
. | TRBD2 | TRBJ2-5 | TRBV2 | CASSGVPSGGETQYF | TGTGCCAGCAGTGGGGTTCCTAGCGGGGGTGAGACCCAGTACTTC
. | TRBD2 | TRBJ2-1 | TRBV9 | CASSPPFRGGSNEQFF | TGTGCCAGCAGCCCCCCTTTTCGGGGGGGCTCCAATGAGCAGTTCTTC
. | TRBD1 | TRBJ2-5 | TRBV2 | CASRGRGQGETQYF | TGTGCCAGCAGAGGCAGAGGACAGGGAGAGACCCAGTACTTC
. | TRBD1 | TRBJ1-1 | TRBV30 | CACLTGTGDLGEAFF | TGTGCCTGCTTAACCGGGACAGGGGATTTAGGTGAAGCTTTCTTT